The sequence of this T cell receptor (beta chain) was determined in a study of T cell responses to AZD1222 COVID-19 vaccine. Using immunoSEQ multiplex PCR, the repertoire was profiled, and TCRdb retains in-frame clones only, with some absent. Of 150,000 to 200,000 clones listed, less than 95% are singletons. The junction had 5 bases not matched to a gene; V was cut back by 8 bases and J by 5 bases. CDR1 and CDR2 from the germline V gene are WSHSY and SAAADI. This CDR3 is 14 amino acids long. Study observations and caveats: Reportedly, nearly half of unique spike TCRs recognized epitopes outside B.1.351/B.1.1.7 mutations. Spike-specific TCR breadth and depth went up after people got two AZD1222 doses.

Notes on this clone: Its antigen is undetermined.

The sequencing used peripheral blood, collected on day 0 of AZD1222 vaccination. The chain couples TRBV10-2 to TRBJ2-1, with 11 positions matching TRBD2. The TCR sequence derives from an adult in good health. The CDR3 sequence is CASRGTSGNNEQFF. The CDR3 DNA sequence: TGCGCCAGCCGGGGGACTAGCGGAAACAATGAGCAGTTCTTC.